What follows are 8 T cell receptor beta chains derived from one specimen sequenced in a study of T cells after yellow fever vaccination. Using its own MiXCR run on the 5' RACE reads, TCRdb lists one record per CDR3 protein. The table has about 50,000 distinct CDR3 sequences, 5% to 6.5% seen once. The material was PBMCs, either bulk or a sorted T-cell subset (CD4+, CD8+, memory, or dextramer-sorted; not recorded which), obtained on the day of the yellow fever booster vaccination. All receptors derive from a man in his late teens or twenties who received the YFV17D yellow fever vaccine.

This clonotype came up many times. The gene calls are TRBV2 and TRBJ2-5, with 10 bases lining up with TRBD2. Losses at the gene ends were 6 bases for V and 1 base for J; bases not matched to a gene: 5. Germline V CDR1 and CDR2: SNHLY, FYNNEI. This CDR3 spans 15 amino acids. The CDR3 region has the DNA TGTGCCAGCAGCAGGACTAGCGGACGCCAAGAGACCCAGTACTTC. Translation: CASSRTSGRQETQYF.

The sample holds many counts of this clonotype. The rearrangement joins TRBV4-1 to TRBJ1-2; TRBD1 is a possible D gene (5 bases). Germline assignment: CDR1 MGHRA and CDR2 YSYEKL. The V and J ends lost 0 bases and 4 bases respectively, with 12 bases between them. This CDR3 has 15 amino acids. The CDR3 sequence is CASSQDPGAFYGYTF. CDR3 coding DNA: TGCGCCAGCAGCCAAGATCCTGGGGCCTTCTATGGCTACACCTTC.

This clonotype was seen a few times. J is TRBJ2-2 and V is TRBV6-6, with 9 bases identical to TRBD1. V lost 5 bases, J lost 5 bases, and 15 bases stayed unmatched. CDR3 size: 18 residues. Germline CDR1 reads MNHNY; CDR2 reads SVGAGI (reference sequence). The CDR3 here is CASSRAVMGQGTTGELFF. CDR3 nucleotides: TGTGCCAGCAGTCGGGCCGTTATGGGACAGGGTACGACCGGGGAGCTGTTTTTT.

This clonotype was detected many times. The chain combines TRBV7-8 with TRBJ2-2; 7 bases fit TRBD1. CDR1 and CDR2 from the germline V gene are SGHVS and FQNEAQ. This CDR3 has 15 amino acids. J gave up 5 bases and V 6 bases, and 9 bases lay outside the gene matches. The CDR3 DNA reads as TGTGCCAGCAGTTCTCGACAGGGTGGAACCGGGGAGCTGTTTTTT. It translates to CASSSRQGGTGELFF.

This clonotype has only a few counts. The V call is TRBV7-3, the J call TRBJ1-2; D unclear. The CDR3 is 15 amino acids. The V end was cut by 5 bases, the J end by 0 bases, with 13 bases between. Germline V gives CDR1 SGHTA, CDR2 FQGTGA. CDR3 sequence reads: CASSLEAISNYGYTF. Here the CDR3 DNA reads TGTGCCAGCAGCCTAGAAGCGATTTCTAACTATGGCTACACCTTC. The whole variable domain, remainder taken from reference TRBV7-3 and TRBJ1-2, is GAGVSQTPSNKVTEKGKYVELRCDPISGHTALYWYRQSLGQGPEFLIYFQGTGAADDSGLPNDRFFAVRPEGSVSTLKIQRTERGDSAVYLCASSLEAISNYGYTFGSGTRLTVV.

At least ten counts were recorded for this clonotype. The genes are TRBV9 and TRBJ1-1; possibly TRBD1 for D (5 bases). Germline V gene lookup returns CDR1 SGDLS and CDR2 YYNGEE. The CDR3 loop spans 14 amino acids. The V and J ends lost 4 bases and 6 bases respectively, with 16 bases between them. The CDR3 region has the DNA TGTGCCAGCAGCCGATTTACCCAGGGCGCTGAAGCTTTCTTT. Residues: CASSRFTQGAEAFF. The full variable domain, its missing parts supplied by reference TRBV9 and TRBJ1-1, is DSGVTQTPKHLITATGQRVTLRCSPRSGDLSVYWYQQSLDQGLQFLIQYYNGEERAKGNILERFSAQQFPDLHSELNLSSLELGDSALYFCASSRFTQGAEAFFGQGTRLTVV.

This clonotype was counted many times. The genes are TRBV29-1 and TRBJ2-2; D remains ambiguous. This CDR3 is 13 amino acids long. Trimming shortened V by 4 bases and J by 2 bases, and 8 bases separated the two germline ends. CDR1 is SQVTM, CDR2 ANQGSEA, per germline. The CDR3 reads CSVAEPNTGELFF. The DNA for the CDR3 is TGCAGCGTTGCAGAACCTAACACCGGGGAGCTGTTTTTT.

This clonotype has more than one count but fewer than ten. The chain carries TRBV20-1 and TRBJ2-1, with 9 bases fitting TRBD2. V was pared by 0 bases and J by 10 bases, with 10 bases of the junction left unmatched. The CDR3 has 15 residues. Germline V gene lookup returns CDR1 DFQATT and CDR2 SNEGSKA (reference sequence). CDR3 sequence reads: CSARDAGGATWEQFF. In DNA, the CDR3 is TGCAGTGCTAGAGACGCGGGGGGGGCCACATGGGAGCAGTTCTTC.